This paragraph reports one TCR beta chain. The sample comes from a study of blood T cell repertoires in COVID-19. Study in general: Material from acute and convalescent COVID-19 was sourced from the United States, Italy and Spain.

Some clones are missing from TCRdb's copy, which holds only in-frame ones; the method was immunoSEQ multiplex PCR. This sample has about 250,000 clones, with approximately 90% found just once. The germline CDR1 and CDR2 sequences are SGHVS and FNYEAQ. V shed 2 bases, J shed 0 bases, and the junction held 2 bases outside the gene matches. This CDR3 region has 15 residues. This TCR was recovered from a woman aged 45-65 years who had recovered from COVID-19. Sequencing was performed on PBMCs or T cells enriched from blood (not recorded which). The V call is TRBV7-6, the J call TRBJ2-7; 9 nucleotides line up with TRBD2. CDR3 in amino acids: CASSLSSGVSYEQYF. The DNA for the CDR3 is TGTGCCAGCAGCTTATCTAGCGGGGTCTCCTACGAGCAGTACTTC.